In its sample, the clone carrying this T cell receptor beta chain was seen many times. Using its own MiXCR run on the multiplex PCR reads, TCRdb lists one record per CDR3 protein. The table shows 150,000 to 200,000 distinct CDR3 sequences, with approximately 33% occurring only once. This entry comes from a study of breast tumors, draining lymph nodes, adjacent tissues. Germline V gene data show CDR1 as SNHLY and CDR2 as FYNNEI. Trimming took off 3 bases at V and 0 bases at J, with 12 bases between the two ends. This CDR3 comprises 16 residues. Breast cancer patients provided tissue from their axillary draining lymph nodes.

The chain recombines TRBV2 with TRBJ1-5, with D maybe TRBD1 (6 bases). The clonotype originates from a female donor with breast cancer. Some clones in this sample may be carry-over from other donors' samples. Sequenced: axillary lymph node tissue. The chain's CDR3 is CASSDRGFYSNQPQHF. The CDR3 DNA reads TGTGCCAGCAGTGACAGGGGATTTTATAGCAATCAGCCCCAGCATTTT.